A selection of T cell receptor beta chains follows, all from one sample in a study of CD8 T cells in Susac syndrome. Using its own MiXCR run on the immunoSEQ multiplex PCR reads, TCRdb lists one record per CDR3 protein. The sample includes more than 95,000 distinct CDR3 sequences, over 85% of them seen just once. Sequencing input: CD4+ T cells from PBMCs. All receptors derive from a human donor in good health. Both conserved end residues are part of each CDR3. Each record gives: J gene, D gene, clone size, V gene, CDR3 protein, CDR3 DNA. D genes are given only for firm matches. Size tells how often a clone was seen (once, few, many) or the class of an expanded clone, and some rows leave it out.

j_call: TRBJ1-1
d_call: -
clone_size: -
v_call: TRBV9
cdr3_aa: CASSFVSINTEAFF
cdr3_nt: TGTGCCAGCAGCTTTGTTTCTATAAACACTGAAGCTTTCTTT

j_call: TRBJ2-1
d_call: TRBD2
clone_size: -
v_call: TRBV24-1
cdr3_aa: CATSDAGLAEQFF
cdr3_nt: TGTGCCACCAGTGATGCCGGACTAGCTGAGCAGTTCTTC

j_call: TRBJ1-2
d_call: -
clone_size: -
v_call: TRBV7-9
cdr3_aa: CASSLETGSRYTF
cdr3_nt: TGTGCCAGCAGCTTAGAAACAGGCTCCCGCTACACCTTC

j_call: TRBJ2-5
d_call: -
clone_size: -
v_call: TRBV7-7
cdr3_aa: CASSLGPTAETQYF
cdr3_nt: TGTGCTAGCAGCTTAGGGCCGACAGCCGAGACCCAGTACTTC

j_call: TRBJ2-1
d_call: TRBD2
clone_size: -
v_call: TRBV7-2
cdr3_aa: CASSLARLAGGHEQFF
cdr3_nt: TGTGCCAGCAGCTTAGCGCGGCTAGCGGGAGGACATGAGCAGTTCTTC

j_call: TRBJ2-3
d_call: -
clone_size: -
v_call: TRBV6-1
cdr3_aa: CASRQLDTDTQYF
cdr3_nt: TGTGCCAGCAGGCAGCTAGACACAGATACGCAGTATTTT

j_call: TRBJ2-2
d_call: -
clone_size: -
v_call: TRBV5-1
cdr3_aa: CASSLSPGTGELFF
cdr3_nt: TGCGCCAGCAGCTTGAGTCCGGGAACCGGGGAGCTGTTTTTT

j_call: TRBJ1-2
d_call: -
clone_size: -
v_call: TRBV15
cdr3_aa: CATSREGYGYTF
cdr3_nt: TGTGCCACCAGCAGGGAGGGCTATGGCTACACCTTC

j_call: TRBJ1-5
d_call: -
clone_size: -
v_call: TRBV12-3/TRBV12-4
cdr3_aa: CASTLAERQPQHF
cdr3_nt: TGTGCCAGCACCCTAGCAGAGAGGCAGCCCCAGCATTTT

j_call: TRBJ1-1
d_call: -
clone_size: -
v_call: TRBV29-1
cdr3_aa: CSAGRGRDTEAFF
cdr3_nt: TGCAGCGCAGGTAGGGGAAGGGACACTGAAGCTTTCTTT

j_call: TRBJ2-1
d_call: TRBD2
clone_size: -
v_call: TRBV6-4
cdr3_aa: CASSDRASGVREQFF
cdr3_nt: TGTGCCAGCAGTGACAGGGCTAGCGGGGTCCGGGAGCAGTTCTTC

j_call: TRBJ2-1
d_call: -
clone_size: -
v_call: TRBV30
cdr3_aa: CACLGYPSYNEQFF
cdr3_nt: TGTGCCTGCCTCGGGTACCCATCTTACAATGAGCAGTTCTTC

j_call: TRBJ1-1
d_call: -
clone_size: few
v_call: TRBV2
cdr3_aa: CASRQNTEAFF
cdr3_nt: TGTGCCAGCAGGCAGAACACTGAAGCTTTCTTT

j_call: TRBJ1-5
d_call: -
clone_size: -
v_call: TRBV2
cdr3_aa: CASSADQPQHF
cdr3_nt: TGTGCCAGCAGTGCGGATCAGCCCCAGCATTTT

j_call: TRBJ2-1
d_call: TRBD2
clone_size: -
v_call: TRBV20-1
cdr3_aa: CSAKGLAGVLEQFF
cdr3_nt: TGCAGTGCTAAGGGACTAGCGGGAGTTCTGGAGCAGTTCTTC

j_call: TRBJ2-7
d_call: TRBD2
clone_size: -
v_call: TRBV7-2
cdr3_aa: CASSQGLAPYEQYF
cdr3_nt: TGTGCCAGCAGCCAGGGACTAGCTCCCTACGAGCAGTACTTC

j_call: TRBJ1-1
d_call: -
clone_size: -
v_call: TRBV7-9
cdr3_aa: CASSLRGGTRRGTEAFF
cdr3_nt: TGTGCCAGCAGCTTAAGGGGGGGAACCAGGAGAGGGACTGAAGCTTTCTTT

j_call: TRBJ1-2
d_call: -
clone_size: -
v_call: TRBV6-5
cdr3_aa: CASSYGGGNYGYTF
cdr3_nt: TGTGCCAGCAGTTACGGTGGGGGAAACTATGGCTACACCTTC

j_call: TRBJ2-3
d_call: -
clone_size: once
v_call: TRBV5-6
cdr3_aa: CASSRIRGGRTDTQYF
cdr3_nt: TGTGCCAGCAGCCGAATAAGGGGGGGTAGGACAGATACGCAGTATTTT

j_call: TRBJ1-5
d_call: -
clone_size: -
v_call: TRBV30
cdr3_aa: CAWSVDRGEGRSNQPQHF
cdr3_nt: TGTGCCTGGAGTGTGGATAGGGGAGAAGGTCGGAGCAATCAGCCCCAGCATTTT

j_call: TRBJ1-5
d_call: -
clone_size: -
v_call: TRBV7-2
cdr3_aa: CASSLGWGGNQPQHF
cdr3_nt: TGTGCCAGCAGCTTAGGATGGGGAGGCAATCAGCCCCAGCATTTT

j_call: TRBJ1-1
d_call: -
clone_size: -
v_call: TRBV18
cdr3_aa: CASVLSGTEAFF
cdr3_nt: TGTGCCAGCGTGTTATCGGGGACTGAAGCTTTCTTT

j_call: TRBJ2-5
d_call: TRBD2
clone_size: once
v_call: TRBV10-3
cdr3_aa: CAISDTSGRAPEKTQYF
cdr3_nt: TGTGCCATCAGTGATACTAGCGGGAGGGCCCCTGAGAAGACCCAGTACTTC

j_call: TRBJ2-3
d_call: -
clone_size: -
v_call: TRBV19
cdr3_aa: CASGRQTSTDTQYF
cdr3_nt: TGTGCCAGTGGCCGACAGACGTCCACAGATACGCAGTATTTT

j_call: TRBJ1-3
d_call: -
clone_size: -
v_call: TRBV11-2
cdr3_aa: CASSLGATGNTIYF
cdr3_nt: TGTGCCAGCAGCTTAGGGGCCACTGGAAACACCATATATTTT

j_call: TRBJ1-1
d_call: -
clone_size: -
v_call: TRBV7-9
cdr3_aa: CASTRADTEAFF
cdr3_nt: TGTGCCAGCACGAGGGCAGACACTGAAGCTTTCTTT

j_call: TRBJ1-1
d_call: -
clone_size: -
v_call: TRBV5-4
cdr3_aa: CASSPRGTEAFF
cdr3_nt: TGTGCCAGCAGCCCACGGGGCACTGAAGCTTTCTTT

j_call: TRBJ1-1
d_call: -
clone_size: -
v_call: TRBV12-3/TRBV12-4
cdr3_aa: CAILDKNTEAFF
cdr3_nt: TGTGCCATCCTGGACAAGAACACTGAAGCTTTCTTT

j_call: TRBJ2-1
d_call: TRBD2
clone_size: -
v_call: TRBV6-6
cdr3_aa: CASSRAGDVGEQFF
cdr3_nt: TGTGCCAGCAGTAGAGCGGGAGATGTCGGTGAGCAGTTCTTC

j_call: TRBJ1-2
d_call: -
clone_size: -
v_call: TRBV5-4
cdr3_aa: CASRSGTSVRGYTF
cdr3_nt: TGTGCCAGCAGGTCCGGGACGTCGGTTCGTGGCTACACCTTC

j_call: TRBJ2-5
d_call: TRBD2
clone_size: -
v_call: TRBV9
cdr3_aa: CASSVGGGSVYETQYF
cdr3_nt: TGTGCCAGCAGCGTAGGGGGCGGGAGTGTTTATGAGACCCAGTACTTC

j_call: TRBJ2-2
d_call: TRBD2
clone_size: -
v_call: TRBV29-1
cdr3_aa: CSVQRLAGDTGELFF
cdr3_nt: TGCAGCGTGCAACGACTAGCGGGAGACACCGGGGAGCTGTTTTTT

j_call: TRBJ1-1
d_call: -
clone_size: -
v_call: TRBV7-9
cdr3_aa: CASSFEQGNTEAFF
cdr3_nt: TGTGCCAGCAGCTTCGAACAGGGGAACACTGAAGCTTTCTTT

j_call: TRBJ2-7
d_call: TRBD1
clone_size: once
v_call: TRBV19
cdr3_aa: CASSTPGQGSYEQYF
cdr3_nt: TGTGCCAGTAGTACGCCGGGACAGGGATCCTACGAGCAGTACTTC

j_call: TRBJ1-5
d_call: -
clone_size: -
v_call: TRBV5-1
cdr3_aa: CASSLDTGYGQPQHF
cdr3_nt: TGCGCCAGCAGCTTGGATACAGGGTATGGTCAGCCCCAGCATTTT

j_call: TRBJ2-3
d_call: -
clone_size: -
v_call: TRBV30
cdr3_aa: CAWSVLGRGTDTQYF
cdr3_nt: TGTGCCTGGAGTGTACTCGGGAGAGGCACAGATACGCAGTATTTT

j_call: TRBJ2-2
d_call: -
clone_size: -
v_call: TRBV19
cdr3_aa: CASSIHFNTGELFF
cdr3_nt: TGTGCCAGTAGTATTCACTTTAACACCGGGGAGCTGTTTTTT

j_call: TRBJ2-5
d_call: TRBD2
clone_size: -
v_call: TRBV7-7
cdr3_aa: CASSLAGLAGQETQYF
cdr3_nt: TGTGCTAGCAGCTTAGCTGGACTAGCGGGACAAGAGACCCAGTACTTC

j_call: TRBJ2-7
d_call: -
clone_size: -
v_call: TRBV14
cdr3_aa: CASSQDLGVGFNF
cdr3_nt: TGTGCCAGCAGCCAAGATCTAGGGGTTGGGTTCAACTTC

j_call: TRBJ2-3
d_call: TRBD1
clone_size: -
v_call: TRBV7-6
cdr3_aa: CAVGDRGDTQYF
cdr3_nt: TGTGCGGTGGGGGACAGGGGTGATACGCAGTATTTT

j_call: TRBJ1-1
d_call: TRBD1
clone_size: -
v_call: TRBV7-2
cdr3_aa: CASSPDRVTEAFF
cdr3_nt: TGTGCCAGCAGTCCGGACAGGGTGACTGAAGCTTTCTTT

j_call: TRBJ1-6
d_call: TRBD1
clone_size: -
v_call: TRBV2
cdr3_aa: CASTQGADNSPLHF
cdr3_nt: TGTGCCAGCACCCAGGGGGCGGATAATTCACCCCTCCACTTT